This T cell receptor (beta chain) was sequenced for a study of blood T cells in healthy people across ages. Overall study results and limits: Diversity was higher, and naive CD4+ cells more numerous, in long-lived donors than in aged donors.

Researchers report isolating at least 6 million PBMCs per sample. Points on this clonotype: Its antigen is unknown.

Trimming left V 0 bases short and J 5 bases short, with 8 bases between. The CDR3 sequence is 13 residues long. CDR1 and CDR2 from the germline V gene are SEHNR and FQNEAQ (reference sequence). Together with a sample-barcoded 5' primer, a J-beta primer mix was included in a second PCR lasting roughly 6 to 12 cycles. A template-switch adaptor that had 12 random nucleotides put a tag on each cDNA molecule. TCRdb re-derived calls from the 5' RACE reads in MiXCR, one entry per CDR3 protein. The sample has approximately 760,000 distinct CDR3 sequences, roughly 25% seen once. These same data were also listed under a study on T cells of mothers and their children. Turning to that study: Related pairs of mothers and children showed slightly higher, non-significant overlap versus unrelated pairs.

The sequence derives from a boy aged 5-17 years in good health. This sequence joins TRBV7-9 and TRBJ2-7, with no clear D. The sample consisted of blood. CDR3 loop: CASSLAPQNEQYF. As DNA, the CDR3 is TGTGCCAGCAGCTTAGCCCCCCAAAACGAGCAGTACTTC.